This TCR beta chain was found in a study of OX40 agonist ivuxolimab in advanced cancers. About the full investigation: Ivuxolimab was a fully human IgG2 agonistic monoclonal antibody targeting the costimulatory receptor OX40 (CD134). Prior anti-PD-1, anti-PD-L1 or anti-CTLA-4 therapy was permitted, and less than 45% of dose-escalation patients had received checkpoint inhibitors. The paper describes the monotherapy dose-escalation part (N of about 54 patients) of the phase I trial of ivuxolimab. Partial responses were achieved by three dose-escalation patients, of whom one had hepatocellular carcinoma and two had cutaneous melanoma. Intravenous ivuxolimab was administered to patients every 2 weeks at six dose levels: 0.01, 0.1, 0.3, 1.5, 3 and 10 mg/kg. A male proportion of under 85% and a mean age of approximately 58 years, ranging from about 20 to 80, were recorded for the dose-escalation cohort. Of the 50 to 55 patients in dose escalation, around 19 had hepatocellular carcinoma, roughly 15 had melanoma, 9 had renal cell carcinoma and 9 had head and neck cancer. The purpose of peripheral TCRbeta sequencing was to test whether ivuxolimab changed TCR sequence diversity and led to clonal T-cell expansion.

The full study reports these points: After ivuxolimab, expanded clones were on average more numerous among CD8+ T cells than among CD4+ T cells. Low levels of normalized T-cell clonal expansion were also seen in some patients who did not respond. Clonal expansion of both CD4+ and CD8+ blood T cells was observed from baseline to week 6 at doses 0.1 to 3.0 mg/kg. The antigen specificity of the peripheral T cells that underwent clonal expansion was not determined. In the 0.1-3.0 mg/kg groups, partial responders were among the patients with the lowest normalized peripheral clonal expansion, particularly in CD8+ T cells.

The trial excluded patients who had a history of autoimmune disease or were on systemic immunosuppression. Peripheral blood for TCR sequencing was collected from all dose cohorts at baseline, on cycle 4 day 1, and on cycle 7 day 1. The samples were drawn from a first-in-human, open-label, multicenter phase I dose-escalation trial of ivuxolimab. The trial enrolled adults with locally advanced or metastatic head and neck squamous cell, hepatocellular, melanoma or renal cell carcinoma. CD4+ and CD8+ T cells were sorted separately from peripheral blood before TCR sequencing. As regards this clone: Its binding antigen is unknown. The record has no base qualities; no much larger clone is one base away.

Genomic DNA was extracted from sorted cells for sequencing of the TCRbeta CDR3 region. TCRbeta CDR3 regions were sequenced using the immunoSEQ Assay. The clones in this table, taken by TCRdb from immuneACCESS, are in-frame only. Not every clone is retained; where verified, under half of the shortfall comes from an unresolved V gene, and the cause of the rest is unknown. The sample contains under 20,000 clones, approximately 80% of them found a single time. Of the sample, roughly 12% is held by the ten largest clones. Sequenced material: CD4+ or CD8+ T cells sorted from blood, taken in a trial of the OX40 agonist ivuxolimab. This clonotype originated in an adult with an advanced solid tumor such as melanoma, head and neck, liver or kidney cancer.

The DNA reads TGCGCCAGCAGCCAAGATGGCCCCAGATCATCCGGGGGTAGTTACGAGCAGTACTTC. Its protein is CASSQDGPRSSGGSYEQYF. The chain couples TRBV4-1 to TRBJ2-7, and possibly TRBD2, on 6 matching bases. The cysteine opens and the phenylalanine closes a CDR3 of 19 amino acids. Of all the DNA, just the CDR3 is kept, 57 bases in frame from base 1. At the junction V is shortened by 0 bases and J by 4 bases, with 25 bases in between. CDR1 and CDR2, looked up from the germline V gene, are MGHRA and YSYEKL.